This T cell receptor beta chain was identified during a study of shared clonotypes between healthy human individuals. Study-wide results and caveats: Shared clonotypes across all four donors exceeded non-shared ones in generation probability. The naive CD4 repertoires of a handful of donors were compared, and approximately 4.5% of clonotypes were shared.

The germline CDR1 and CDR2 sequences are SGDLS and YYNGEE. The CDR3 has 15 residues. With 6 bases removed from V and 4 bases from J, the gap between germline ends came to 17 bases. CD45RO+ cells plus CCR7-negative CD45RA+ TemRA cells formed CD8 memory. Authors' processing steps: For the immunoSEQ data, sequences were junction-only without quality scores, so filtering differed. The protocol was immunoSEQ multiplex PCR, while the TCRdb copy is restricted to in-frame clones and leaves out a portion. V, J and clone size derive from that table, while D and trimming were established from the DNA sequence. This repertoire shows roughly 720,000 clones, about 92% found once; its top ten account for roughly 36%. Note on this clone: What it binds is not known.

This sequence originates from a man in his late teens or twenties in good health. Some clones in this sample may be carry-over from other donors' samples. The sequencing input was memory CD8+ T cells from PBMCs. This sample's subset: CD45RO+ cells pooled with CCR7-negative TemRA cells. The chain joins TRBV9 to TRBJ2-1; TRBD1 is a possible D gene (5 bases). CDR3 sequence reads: CASTLQGMVYNEQFF. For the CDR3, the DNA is TGTGCCAGCACCCTTCAGGGTATGGTATACAATGAGCAGTTCTTC.